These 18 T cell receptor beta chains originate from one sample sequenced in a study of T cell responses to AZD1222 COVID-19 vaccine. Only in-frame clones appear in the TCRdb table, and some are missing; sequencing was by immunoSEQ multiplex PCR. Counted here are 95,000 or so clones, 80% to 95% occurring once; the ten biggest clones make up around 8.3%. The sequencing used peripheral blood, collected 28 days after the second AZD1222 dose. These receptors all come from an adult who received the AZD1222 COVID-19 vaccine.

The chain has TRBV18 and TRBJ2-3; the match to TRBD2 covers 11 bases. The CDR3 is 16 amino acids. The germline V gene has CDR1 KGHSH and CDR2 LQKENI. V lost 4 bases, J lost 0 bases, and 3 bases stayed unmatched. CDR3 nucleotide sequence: TGTGCCAGCTCACGACGGACTAGCGGGAGCACAGATACGCAGTATTTT. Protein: CASSRRTSGSTDTQYF.

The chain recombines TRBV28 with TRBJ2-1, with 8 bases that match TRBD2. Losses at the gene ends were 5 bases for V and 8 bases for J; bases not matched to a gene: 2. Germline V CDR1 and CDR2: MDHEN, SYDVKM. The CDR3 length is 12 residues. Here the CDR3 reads CASSGLADEQFF. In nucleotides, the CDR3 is TGTGCCAGCAGTGGACTAGCAGATGAGCAGTTCTTC.

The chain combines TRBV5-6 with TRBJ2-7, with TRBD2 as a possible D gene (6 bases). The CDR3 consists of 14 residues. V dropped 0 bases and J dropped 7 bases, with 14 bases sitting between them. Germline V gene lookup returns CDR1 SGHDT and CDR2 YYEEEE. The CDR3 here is CASSLALTRGEQYF. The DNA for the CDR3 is TGTGCCAGCAGCTTGGCCTTGACTCGGGGGGAGCAGTACTTC.

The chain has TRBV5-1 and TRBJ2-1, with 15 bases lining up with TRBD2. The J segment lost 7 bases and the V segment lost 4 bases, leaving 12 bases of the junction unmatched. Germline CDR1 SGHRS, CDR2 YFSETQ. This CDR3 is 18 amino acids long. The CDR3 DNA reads TGCGCCAGCAGCCCACAAAGGACTAGCGGGAGGGCCATGAATGAGCAGTTCTTC. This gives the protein CASSPQRTSGRAMNEQFF.

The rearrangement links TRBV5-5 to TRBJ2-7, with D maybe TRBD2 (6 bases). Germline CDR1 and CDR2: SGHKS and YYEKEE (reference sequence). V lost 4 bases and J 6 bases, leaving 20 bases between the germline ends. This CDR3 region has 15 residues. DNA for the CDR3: TGTGCCAGCAGCCGGACGGACTACGAGGGCGGCGAGCAGTACTTC. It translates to CASSRTDYEGGEQYF.

The DNA of the CDR3 is TGTGCCACCCGCGACGGAAGTGGATTAGTCGATACGCAGTATTTT. It specifies CATRDGSGLVDTQYF. The rearrangement links TRBV15 to TRBJ2-3; no clear D gene. This CDR3 spans 15 amino acids. Per germline, CDR1 LNHNV and CDR2 YYDKDF (reference sequence). V was trimmed by 8 bases and J by 6 bases, leaving 21 bases between them.

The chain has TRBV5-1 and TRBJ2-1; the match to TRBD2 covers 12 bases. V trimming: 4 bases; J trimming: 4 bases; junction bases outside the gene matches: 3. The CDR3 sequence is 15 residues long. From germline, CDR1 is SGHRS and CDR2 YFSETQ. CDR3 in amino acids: CASSRTSGAYNEQFF. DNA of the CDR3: TGCGCCAGCAGCCGGACTAGCGGGGCTTACAATGAGCAGTTCTTC.

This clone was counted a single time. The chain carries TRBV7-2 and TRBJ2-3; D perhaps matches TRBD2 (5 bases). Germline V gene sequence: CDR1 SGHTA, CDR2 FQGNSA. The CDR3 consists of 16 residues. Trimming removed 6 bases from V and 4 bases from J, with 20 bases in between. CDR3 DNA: TGTGCCAGCAGTCCCGGGTTAGGTGGAGGCGCAGATACGCAGTATTTT. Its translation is CASSPGLGGGADTQYF.

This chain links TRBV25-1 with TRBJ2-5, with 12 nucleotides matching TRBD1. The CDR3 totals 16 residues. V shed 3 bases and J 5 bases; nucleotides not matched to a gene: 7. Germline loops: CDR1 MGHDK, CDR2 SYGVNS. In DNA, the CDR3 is TGTGCCAGCAGTGATGTCGGGACAGGGGGCTTCGAGACCCAGTACTTC. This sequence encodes CASSDVGTGGFETQYF.

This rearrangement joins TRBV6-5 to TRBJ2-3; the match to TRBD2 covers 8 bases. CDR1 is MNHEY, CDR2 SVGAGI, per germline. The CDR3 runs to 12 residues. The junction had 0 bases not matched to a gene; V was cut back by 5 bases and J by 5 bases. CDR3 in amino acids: CASSLAGDTQYF. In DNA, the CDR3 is TGTGCCAGCAGTCTAGCGGGAGATACGCAGTATTTT.

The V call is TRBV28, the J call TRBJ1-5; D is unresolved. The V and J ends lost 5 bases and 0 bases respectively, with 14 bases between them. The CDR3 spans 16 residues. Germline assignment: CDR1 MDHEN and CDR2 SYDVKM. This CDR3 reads CASSLNTFYSNQPQHF. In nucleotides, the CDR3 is TGTGCCAGCAGTCTCAACACGTTTTATAGCAATCAGCCCCAGCATTTT.

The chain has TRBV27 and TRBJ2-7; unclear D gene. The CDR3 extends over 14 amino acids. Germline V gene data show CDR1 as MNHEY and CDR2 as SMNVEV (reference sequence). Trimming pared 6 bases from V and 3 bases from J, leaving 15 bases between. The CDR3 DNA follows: TGTGCCAGCAGAATTAAGCCCTTTTACTACGAGCAGTACTTC. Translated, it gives CASRIKPFYYEQYF.

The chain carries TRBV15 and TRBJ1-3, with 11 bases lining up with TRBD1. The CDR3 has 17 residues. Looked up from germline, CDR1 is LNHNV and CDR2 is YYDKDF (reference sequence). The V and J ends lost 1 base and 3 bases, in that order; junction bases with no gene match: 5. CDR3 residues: CATSRAGQGANGNTIYF. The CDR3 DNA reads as TGTGCCACCAGCAGAGCTGGACAGGGGGCGAATGGAAACACCATATATTTT. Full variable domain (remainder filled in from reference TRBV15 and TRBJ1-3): DAMVIQNPRYQVTQFGKPVTLSCSQTLNHNVMYWYQQKSSQAPKLLFHYYDKDFNNEADTPDNFQSRRPNTSFCFLDIRSPGLGDTAMYLCATSRAGQGANGNTIYFGEGSWLTVV.

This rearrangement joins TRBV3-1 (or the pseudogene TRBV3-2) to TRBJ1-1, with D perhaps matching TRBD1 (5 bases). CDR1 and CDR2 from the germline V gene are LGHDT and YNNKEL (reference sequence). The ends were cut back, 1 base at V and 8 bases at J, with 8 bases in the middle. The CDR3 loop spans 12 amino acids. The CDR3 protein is CASSQARGEAFF. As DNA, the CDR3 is TGTGCCAGCAGCCAAGCGAGGGGCGAAGCTTTCTTT.

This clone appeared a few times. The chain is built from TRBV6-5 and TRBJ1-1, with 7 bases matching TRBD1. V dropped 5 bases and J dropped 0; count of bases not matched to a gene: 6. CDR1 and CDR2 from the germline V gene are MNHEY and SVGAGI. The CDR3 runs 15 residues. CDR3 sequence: CASSRMGQLNTEAFF. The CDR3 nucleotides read TGTGCCAGCAGTCGAATGGGACAGTTGAACACTGAAGCTTTCTTT.

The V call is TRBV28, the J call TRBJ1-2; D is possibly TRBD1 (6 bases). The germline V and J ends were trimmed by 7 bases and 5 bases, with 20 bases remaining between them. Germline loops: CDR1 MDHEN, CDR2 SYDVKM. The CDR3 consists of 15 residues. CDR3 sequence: CASTAPNGQKYGYTF. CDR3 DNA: TGTGCCAGCACCGCGCCCAACGGACAGAAGTATGGCTACACCTTC.

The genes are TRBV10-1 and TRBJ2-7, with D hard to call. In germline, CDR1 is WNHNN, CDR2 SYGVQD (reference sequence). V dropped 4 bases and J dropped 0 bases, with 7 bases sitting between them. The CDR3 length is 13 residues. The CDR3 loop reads CASSAASSYEQYF. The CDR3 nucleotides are TGCGCCAGCAGTGCGGCCAGCTCCTACGAGCAGTACTTC.

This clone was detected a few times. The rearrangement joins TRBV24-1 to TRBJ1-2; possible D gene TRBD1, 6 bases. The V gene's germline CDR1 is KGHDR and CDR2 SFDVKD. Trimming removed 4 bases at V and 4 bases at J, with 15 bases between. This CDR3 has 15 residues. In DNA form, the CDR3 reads TGTGCCACCAGTGACCCTGCACAGGGAGTCTATGGCTACACCTTC. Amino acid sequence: CATSDPAQGVYGYTF.